Listed below are T cell receptor beta chains from one sample, sequenced in a study of PD-1 blockade in classical Hodgkin lymphoma. Here immunoSEQ multiplex PCR was the method, and the copy in TCRdb shows in-frame clones only, minus some. The profile shows under 35,000 clones, approximately 85% of them singletons. Sequenced material: CD4+ T cells from blood, taken before the fourth cycle of nivolumab. The receptors derive from a human donor with classical Hodgkin lymphoma. Both conserved end residues are trimmed from each CDR3. Each record gives: CDR3 length, J gene, V gene, CDR3 protein.

14 TRBJ2-2 TRBV7-9 ASSLAGTGNTGELF
15 TRBJ2-6 TRBV27 ASSLSKGSSGANVLT
12 TRBJ2-7 TRBV5-6 ASSLRTRSREQY
11 TRBJ2-1 TRBV30 AVGATTYNEQF
13 TRBJ1-2 TRBV6-5 ASSRQALANYGYT
13 TRBJ1-4 TRBV30 AWSAWRGLGEKLF
13 TRBJ1-1 TRBV2 ASKITGAMNTEAF
15 TRBJ2-2 TRBV19 ASSIVPGRISPGELF
11 TRBJ1-3 TRBV6-1 ASSPSSGNTIY
12 TRBJ2-7 TRBV5-4 ASSTVPESYEQY
13 TRBJ2-7 TRBV14 ASSQVLAGVDEQY
13 TRBJ2-5 TRBV5-6 ASSLADRHQETQY
9 TRBJ1-1 TRBV10-2 AGRTDTEAF
13 TRBJ2-1 TRBV10-3 AISEPRQGSGEQF
14 TRBJ2-2 TRBV5-1 ASSLITGANTGELF
13 TRBJ1-5 TRBV19 ASSTFPNNNQPQH
14 TRBJ1-2 TRBV19 ASSTNPGQGSGGYT
14 TRBJ2-3 TRBV5-1 ASSLVGGSTTDTQY
12 TRBJ2-1 TRBV15 ATSKRQGYNEQF
10 TRBJ1-2 TRBV29-1 SVVGGPGGYT
15 TRBJ2-3 TRBV7-9 ASSSERGRSGTDTQY
15 TRBJ2-6 TRBV5-1 ASSSGRASSGANVLT